These 11 T cell receptor beta chains originate from one sample sequenced in a study of response to subunit inactivated influenza vaccine. TCRdb re-derived calls from the RT-PCR reads in MiXCR, one entry per CDR3 protein. The top ten hold about 12% of the sample, which has roughly 460,000 distinct CDR3 sequences, approximately 9.9% seen once. Source: PBMCs from blood, taken roughly 48 days after vaccination. The receptors here all came from a man aged 45 to 65 who received an inactivated influenza vaccine.

This chain connects TRBV6-2 or TRBV6-3 to TRBJ2-2; D gene unclear. V was shortened by 6 bases and J by 2 bases, with 13 bases between the two germline ends. From germline, CDR1 is MNHEY and CDR2 SVGEGT. This CDR3 comprises 15 residues. The CDR3 loop reads CASSRIRQNTGELFF. The CDR3 DNA reads as TGTGCCAGCAGCCGGATTAGACAAAACACCGGGGAGCTGTTTTTT.

The table lists this clonotype with many counts. The chain carries TRBV9 and TRBJ2-5; D is ambiguous. The CDR3 runs to 13 residues. V dropped 0 bases and J dropped 5 bases, with 8 bases sitting between them. CDR1 and CDR2 (germline): SGDLS, YYNGEE. The chain's CDR3 is CASSVDAPETQYF. For the CDR3, the DNA is TGTGCCAGCAGCGTAGACGCGCCTGAGACCCAGTACTTC.

The chain couples TRBV10-1 to TRBJ2-5, with a tentative D call TRBD2 (7 bases). The CDR3 spans 15 residues. Looked up from germline, CDR1 is WNHNN and CDR2 is SYGVQD (reference sequence). V was cut by 4 bases and J by 4 bases, with 16 bases left in between. The CDR3 DNA is TGCGCCAGCAGTGCGAACCGGGGGGCCCCAGAGACCCAGTACTTC. Protein sequence: CASSANRGAPETQYF.

The chain carries TRBV7-9 and TRBJ2-7; tentatively, D is TRBD1 (5 bases). Per the germline V gene, CDR1 is SEHNR and CDR2 is FQNEAQ (reference sequence). Trimming took off 4 bases at V and 5 bases at J, with 15 bases between the two ends. The CDR3 is 14 residues long. CDR3 nucleotide sequence: TGTGCCAGCAGCTCAGGACACTCCAGCGACGAGCAGTACTTC. Translating it yields CASSSGHSSDEQYF.

This clonotype was seen a few times. This chain links TRBV12-3 or TRBV12-4 with TRBJ2-2; possible D gene TRBD1, 6 bases. V was trimmed by 3 bases and J by 1 base, leaving 12 bases between them. The CDR3 is 16 residues long. CDR3 loop: CASSFPDSLNTGELFF. The CDR3, as DNA: TGTGCCAGCAGTTTTCCGGACAGCCTGAACACCGGGGAGCTGTTTTTT.

This clonotype was seen only a few times. J is TRBJ2-7 and V is TRBV7-2; a possible D gene is TRBD2 (5 bases). The ends were cut back, 2 bases at V and 4 bases at J, with 12 bases in the middle. The CDR3 covers 14 residues. The germline V gene encodes CDR1 SGHTA and CDR2 FQGNSA. The CDR3 DNA reads as TGTGCCAGCAGCTTATCCGGGATTGGTTACGAGCAGTACTTC. Translating it yields CASSLSGIGYEQYF.

The chain carries TRBV7-9 and TRBJ2-3, with a possible D match to TRBD1 (6 bases). V was trimmed by 2 bases and J by 8 bases, leaving 17 bases between them. There are 15 residues in the CDR3. CDR1 SEHNR and CDR2 FQNEAQ come from the germline V gene (reference sequence). CDR3 nucleotides: TGTGCCAGCAGCTTAATCTCGACAGGCCTAGCTACGCAGTATTTT. Residues: CASSLISTGLATQYF.

This clonotype was observed a handful of times. This chain links TRBV19 with TRBJ2-7; 10 bases agree with TRBD1. Germline loops: CDR1 LNHDA, CDR2 SQIVND (reference sequence). V was clipped by 7 bases and J by 0 bases; unmatched bases: 6. This CDR3 is 15 amino acids long. CDR3 nucleotide sequence: TGTGCCAGTACCCGGGGACAGGGGAGCTCCTACGAGCAGTACTTC. Its protein is CASTRGQGSSYEQYF.

The chain has TRBV2 and TRBJ2-2; D is uncertain. Germline-derived CDR1 and CDR2 are SNHLY and FYNNEI. Deletions cut 3 bases from V and 3 bases from J, with 8 bases between. The CDR3 covers 14 residues. The CDR3 loop reads CASSDRLYTGELFF. Written as DNA, the CDR3 is TGTGCCAGCAGTGATCGGCTCTACACCGGGGAGCTGTTTTTT.

In this sample, this clonotype turned up a few times. The gene calls are TRBV7-8 and TRBJ2-5; D might be TRBD2 (5 bases). The germline gives CDR1 SGHVS, CDR2 FQNEAQ. There are 12 residues in the CDR3. V lost 5 bases to trimming and J lost 4 bases, with 8 bases between them. The CDR3 sequence: CASSVLGETQYF. CDR3 DNA sequence: TGTGCCAGCAGCGTACTAGGAGAGACCCAGTACTTC.

As concerns this clonotype: Relative to the germline gene, one junction end is altered; a read error may explain this. The V and J genes are TRBV29-1 and TRBJ1-2; maybe TRBD1 (6 bases). The CDR3 has 11 residues. The germline CDR1 and CDR2 sequences are SQVTM and ANQGSEA. CDR3 nucleotide sequence: TGCAGCGTCCAACAGGGCTATGGCTACATCTTC. It is translated as CSVQQGYGYIF.